The 12 T cell receptor beta chains below come from one sample, sequenced in a study of OX40 agonist ivuxolimab in advanced cancers. Libraries were prepared by immunoSEQ multiplex PCR; TCRdb keeps only in-frame clonotypes and omits some of them. The sample lists under 20,000 clones, 90% seen once, with approximately 50% in the top ten. This specimen was CD4+ or CD8+ T cells sorted from blood, taken in a trial of the OX40 agonist ivuxolimab. The receptor set was obtained from an adult with an advanced solid tumor such as melanoma, head and neck, liver or kidney cancer.

V is TRBV7-6 and J is TRBJ2-2; 11 bases match TRBD1. V shed 5 bases and J 3 bases; nucleotides not matched to a gene: 14. Germline V lookup: CDR1 SGHVS, CDR2 FNYEAQ. The CDR3 has 19 residues. The CDR3 spells CASSPAGQGAVRYTGELFF. CDR3 DNA: TGTGCCAGCAGCCCCGCCGGACAGGGGGCTGTCCGCTACACCGGGGAGCTGTTTTTT.

This chain connects TRBV7-6 to TRBJ2-2; tentatively, D is TRBD2 (7 bases). The germline V gene has CDR1 SGHVS and CDR2 FNYEAQ. The germline V and J ends were trimmed by 5 bases and 4 bases, with 14 bases remaining between them. This CDR3 is built from 15 residues. The CDR3: CASSPGGAATGELFF. CDR3 nucleotides: TGTGCCAGCAGCCCTGGGGGGGCGGCCACCGGGGAGCTGTTTTTT.

The chain links TRBV7-9 to TRBJ2-2; 10 bases align to TRBD2. Germline V gene sequence: CDR1 SEHNR, CDR2 FQNEAQ (reference sequence). There are 16 residues in the CDR3. With V trimmed by 3 bases and J by 5 bases, 6 bases remained unmatched. The CDR3 region has the DNA TGTGCCAGCAGCTTTGGGCTAGCGGGAGTAACCGGGGAGCTGTTTTTT. This codes for CASSFGLAGVTGELFF.

The chain joins TRBV7-3 to TRBJ2-2; 8 bases map to TRBD1. Trimming removed 6 bases from V and 7 bases from J; junction bases left unmatched: 7. Germline V gives CDR1 SGHTA, CDR2 FQGTGA. The CDR3 is 14 residues long. The CDR3 loop is CASSETGENGELFF. The CDR3 DNA is TGTGCCAGCAGTGAGACAGGGGAAAACGGGGAGCTGTTTTTT.

CDR3 sequence reads: CASSEWVGGNEAFF. DNA of the CDR3: TGTGCCAGCAGTGAATGGGTCGGTGGGAATGAAGCTTTCTTT. The chain links TRBV2 to TRBJ1-1; D unresolved. The germline gives CDR1 SNHLY, CDR2 FYNNEI. V shed 2 bases and J shed 7 bases, with 14 bases lying between them. This CDR3 has 14 residues.

The chain recombines TRBV5-8 with TRBJ2-2; 7 nucleotides line up with TRBD2. The CDR3 extends over 17 amino acids. CDR1 is SGHTS and CDR2 is YDEGEE in the germline V gene. V shed 4 bases, J shed 4 bases, and the junction held 13 bases outside the gene matches. CDR3 nucleotide sequence: TGTGCCAGCAGCCCTGGCAGTGAGGGACTACGCACCGGGGAGCTGTTTTTT. Amino acid sequence: CASSPGSEGLRTGELFF.

The CDR3 loop is CASSFGDRVFDEQYF. The CDR3 nucleotides read TGTGCCAGCAGCTTTGGGGACAGGGTTTTCGACGAGCAGTACTTC. The rearrangement joins TRBV7-8 to TRBJ2-7; 9 bases are a match to TRBD1. With V trimmed by 3 bases and J by 5 bases, 8 bases remained unmatched. Germline V gene data show CDR1 as SGHVS and CDR2 as FQNEAQ. The length of the CDR3 is 15 residues.

The chain is built from TRBV7-2 and TRBJ2-7; D assignment may be TRBD1 or TRBD2 (7 bases each). Trimming left V 4 bases short and J 5 bases short, with 15 bases between. Germline CDR1 reads SGHTA; CDR2 reads FQGNSA. The CDR3 consists of 14 residues. CDR3 protein: CASSWEGASDEQYF. CDR3 nucleotide sequence: TGTGCCAGCAGCTGGGAGGGGGCCAGCGACGAGCAGTACTTC.

The rearrangement joins TRBV10-3 to TRBJ1-2; D ambiguous. Trimming took 0 bases from V and 3 from J, leaving 14 bases between them. Germline assignment: CDR1 ENHRY and CDR2 SYGVKD. The CDR3 length is 16 residues. The CDR3 region is CAISESPTTSHYGYTF. DNA of the CDR3: TGTGCCATCAGTGAGTCCCCGACAACCTCTCACTATGGCTACACCTTC.

This clone was counted between two and nine times. The J gene is TRBJ2-1, the V gene TRBV9, with D possibly TRBD2 on 6 matching bases. Trimming cost V 6 bases and J 7 bases, with 23 bases left between them. The CDR3 is 16 amino acids. Germline CDR1 reads SGDLS; CDR2 reads YYNGEE. The CDR3 here is CASTLGGIHSMNEQFF. In DNA form, the CDR3 reads TGTGCCAGCACCTTGGGGGGAATCCACAGTATGAATGAGCAGTTCTTC.

The chain is built from TRBV5-5 and TRBJ2-3; D not certain. This CDR3 is 15 amino acids long. The V gene's germline CDR1 is SGHKS and CDR2 YYEKEE (reference sequence). Deletions cut 0 bases from V and 4 bases from J, with 12 bases between. The CDR3 region has the DNA TGTGCCAGCAGCTTGGTTCTAGTCGATGCAGATACGCAGTATTTT. This codes for CASSLVLVDADTQYF. The entire variable domain, with the rest obtained from reference TRBV5-5 and TRBJ2-3, is as follows: DAGVTQSPTHLIKTRGQQVTLRCSPISGHKSVSWYQQVLGQGPQFIFQYYEKEERGRGNFPDRFSARQFPNYSSELNVNALLLGDSALYLCASSLVLVDADTQYFGPGTRLTVL.

The chain joins TRBV5-1 to TRBJ2-7; TRBD2 might be the D (5 bases). The CDR3 is 15 amino acids. The V end lost 4 bases, the J end lost 4 bases, and 18 bases lay between the germline ends. Germline V gene lookup returns CDR1 SGHRS and CDR2 YFSETQ. The CDR3 coding sequence is TGCGCCAGCAGCCTTCAACTGGGTTCGGGGTACGAGCAGTACTTC. Its protein product is CASSLQLGSGYEQYF.